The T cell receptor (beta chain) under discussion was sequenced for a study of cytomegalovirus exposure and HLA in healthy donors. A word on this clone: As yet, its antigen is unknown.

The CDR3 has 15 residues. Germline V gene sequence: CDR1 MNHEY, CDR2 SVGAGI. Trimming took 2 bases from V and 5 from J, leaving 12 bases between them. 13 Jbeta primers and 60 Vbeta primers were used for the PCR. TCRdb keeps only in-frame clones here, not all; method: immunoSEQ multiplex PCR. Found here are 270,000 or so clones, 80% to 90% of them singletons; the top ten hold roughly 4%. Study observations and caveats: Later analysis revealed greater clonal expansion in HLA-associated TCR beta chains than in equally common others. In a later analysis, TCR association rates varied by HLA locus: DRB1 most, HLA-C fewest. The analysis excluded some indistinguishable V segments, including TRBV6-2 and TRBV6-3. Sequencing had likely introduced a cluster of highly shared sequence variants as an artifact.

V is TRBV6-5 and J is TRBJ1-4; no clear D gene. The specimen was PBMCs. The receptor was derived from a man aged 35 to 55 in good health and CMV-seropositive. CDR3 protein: CASSYGGSRNEKLFF. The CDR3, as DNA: TGTGCCAGCAGTTACGGCGGGAGTCGAAATGAAAAACTGTTTTTT.